The rows below give T cell receptor beta chains drawn from one sample of a study of shared clonotypes between healthy human individuals. TCRdb keeps only in-frame clones here, not all; method: immunoSEQ multiplex PCR. The sample contains 1.5 million to 2.5 million clones, approximately 94% of which appear only once. The specimen was naive CD8+ T cells sorted from blood. Source of these receptors: a man aged 18-30 years in good health. Each CDR3 is given with its conserved first and last residue. Each record gives: J gene, D gene, V gene, clone size, CDR3 DNA, CDR3 protein. The D gene is left open where the match is weak. The listing skips clone size in some rows; elsewhere it reads once, few, many or a size class.

j_call: TRBJ1-2
d_call: -
v_call: TRBV9
clone_size: -
cdr3_nt: TGTGCCAGCAGCGAGGGAGATTATGGCTACACCTTC
cdr3_aa: CASSEGDYGYTF

j_call: TRBJ1-5
d_call: -
v_call: TRBV7-9
clone_size: -
cdr3_nt: TGTGCCAGCAGCTTAGGGTACGGAGAGCGCAATCAGCCCCAGCATTTT
cdr3_aa: CASSLGYGERNQPQHF

j_call: TRBJ1-5
d_call: TRBD1
v_call: TRBV28
clone_size: once
cdr3_nt: TGTGCCAGCAGTCTGGGACAGGGAGGAAATCAGCCCCAGCATTTT
cdr3_aa: CASSLGQGGNQPQHF

j_call: TRBJ2-3
d_call: TRBD2
v_call: TRBV5-4
clone_size: -
cdr3_nt: TGTGCCAGCAGCGATGGGGGGGGCACAGATACGCAGTATTTT
cdr3_aa: CASSDGGGTDTQYF

j_call: TRBJ2-7
d_call: -
v_call: TRBV4-3
clone_size: -
cdr3_nt: TGCGCCAGCAGCCAAGATATCGGGACACTCCCCCCCTACGAGCAGTACTTC
cdr3_aa: CASSQDIGTLPPYEQYF

j_call: TRBJ2-1
d_call: -
v_call: TRBV7-6
clone_size: -
cdr3_nt: TGTGCCAGCAGCTTCTCGCCCAACAATGAGCAGTTCTTC
cdr3_aa: CASSFSPNNEQFF

j_call: TRBJ2-5
d_call: -
v_call: TRBV7-2
clone_size: -
cdr3_nt: TGTGCCAGCATCTCGGAGGAAAGGGAACAAGAGACCCAGTACTTC
cdr3_aa: CASISEEREQETQYF

j_call: TRBJ2-2
d_call: TRBD2
v_call: TRBV2
clone_size: -
cdr3_nt: TGTGCCAGCAGTGAAGTAGCGGGGACTGGCACCGGGGAGCTGTTTTTT
cdr3_aa: CASSEVAGTGTGELFF

j_call: TRBJ1-5
d_call: -
v_call: TRBV19
clone_size: -
cdr3_nt: TGTGAACGGGATAGCAATCAGCCCCAGCATTTT
cdr3_aa: CERDSNQPQHF

j_call: TRBJ2-7
d_call: -
v_call: TRBV27
clone_size: -
cdr3_nt: TGTGCCAGCAGCACAGGGTTCGAGCAGTACTTC
cdr3_aa: CASSTGFEQYF

j_call: TRBJ2-3
d_call: -
v_call: TRBV10-3
clone_size: -
cdr3_nt: TGTGCCATCAGGGCGGAGGCACTTAGCACAGATACGCAGTATTTT
cdr3_aa: CAIRAEALSTDTQYF

j_call: TRBJ1-1
d_call: -
v_call: TRBV21-1
clone_size: -
cdr3_nt: TGTGCCAGCCGTTTTTGTGGGAACACTGAAGCTTTCTTT
cdr3_aa: CASRFCGNTEAFF

j_call: TRBJ1-1
d_call: -
v_call: TRBV7-3
clone_size: -
cdr3_nt: TGTGCCAGCAGCTGGGCCGGAGGGAACACTGAAGCTTTCTTT
cdr3_aa: CASSWAGGNTEAFF

j_call: TRBJ2-1
d_call: TRBD2
v_call: TRBV13
clone_size: -
cdr3_nt: TGTGCCAGCAGCTTAGATGTGGGGACTAGGGAGTTCTTC
cdr3_aa: CASSLDVGTREFF

j_call: TRBJ2-2
d_call: TRBD2
v_call: TRBV5-1
clone_size: -
cdr3_nt: TGCGCCAGCAGCCCGGGACTAGCGGGAGCGAACGGGGAGCTGTTTTTT
cdr3_aa: CASSPGLAGANGELFF

j_call: TRBJ2-5
d_call: -
v_call: TRBV28
clone_size: -
cdr3_nt: TGTGCCAGCAGTTTATCCCCGTCAGGGCCCGAATATGGGAAGACCCAGTACTTC
cdr3_aa: CASSLSPSGPEYGKTQYF

j_call: TRBJ2-7
d_call: -
v_call: TRBV4-1
clone_size: once
cdr3_nt: TGCGCCAGCAGCCAAGGGAGTACTTCCAGCTCCTACGAGCAGTACTTC
cdr3_aa: CASSQGSTSSSYEQYF

j_call: TRBJ2-1
d_call: TRBD1
v_call: TRBV7-9
clone_size: -
cdr3_nt: TGTGCCAGCAGCTTAAGGGCAGGGGGCGCTTGGTCCTACAATGAGCAGTTCTTC
cdr3_aa: CASSLRAGGAWSYNEQFF

j_call: TRBJ2-7
d_call: -
v_call: TRBV19
clone_size: -
cdr3_nt: TGTGCCAGTAGTCTGGCGGGACCCTCCTACGAGCAGTACTTC
cdr3_aa: CASSLAGPSYEQYF

j_call: TRBJ1-1
d_call: -
v_call: TRBV4-3
clone_size: -
cdr3_nt: TGCGCCAGCAGCCAAGTGTGGGGGGGGAACACTGAAGCTTTCTTT
cdr3_aa: CASSQVWGGNTEAFF

j_call: TRBJ2-1
d_call: TRBD2
v_call: TRBV7-6
clone_size: -
cdr3_nt: TGTGCCAGCAGCTTAGGGCTAGCGGGGGAGAGCTCCTACAATGAGCAGTTCTTC
cdr3_aa: CASSLGLAGESSYNEQFF

j_call: TRBJ2-2
d_call: -
v_call: TRBV28
clone_size: -
cdr3_nt: TGTGCCAGCAGCCTCTGGGAGTGGGAGGCCGGGGAGCTGTTTTTT
cdr3_aa: CASSLWEWEAGELFF

j_call: TRBJ2-1
d_call: -
v_call: TRBV11-2
clone_size: -
cdr3_nt: TGTGCCAGCAGCTTAGGGGGCGATGAGCAGTTCTTC
cdr3_aa: CASSLGGDEQFF

j_call: TRBJ2-1
d_call: TRBD2
v_call: TRBV2
clone_size: -
cdr3_nt: TGTGCCAGCAGTGACTTCGGGGCTAGCGGGAGGTTGAATGAGCAGTTCTTC
cdr3_aa: CASSDFGASGRLNEQFF

j_call: TRBJ1-5
d_call: -
v_call: TRBV28
clone_size: -
cdr3_nt: TGTGCCAGCAGTTCCTATAGTGGAGGGATTCAGCCCCAGCATTTT
cdr3_aa: CASSSYSGGIQPQHF

j_call: TRBJ2-7
d_call: -
v_call: TRBV13
clone_size: once
cdr3_nt: TGTGCCAGCAGCTTATTTAGGGACAGCGGGGGCGACGAGCAGTACTTC
cdr3_aa: CASSLFRDSGGDEQYF

j_call: TRBJ2-1
d_call: TRBD2
v_call: TRBV10-3
clone_size: -
cdr3_nt: TGTGCCATCAGTGTTTCGGGAGGGCCTAATGAGCAGTTCTTC
cdr3_aa: CAISVSGGPNEQFF

j_call: TRBJ1-2
d_call: -
v_call: TRBV7-2
clone_size: -
cdr3_nt: TGTGCCAGCAGCCAACTTTATGGCTACACCTTC
cdr3_aa: CASSQLYGYTF

j_call: TRBJ1-2
d_call: -
v_call: TRBV2
clone_size: -
cdr3_nt: TGTGCCAGCAGTGAAGACTGGGAGGGTATCGGGGACTATGGCTACACCTTC
cdr3_aa: CASSEDWEGIGDYGYTF

j_call: TRBJ2-1
d_call: -
v_call: TRBV5-4
clone_size: -
cdr3_nt: TGTGCCAGCAGCTTAGGGGGGAATGAGCAGTTCTTC
cdr3_aa: CASSLGGNEQFF

j_call: TRBJ2-7
d_call: -
v_call: TRBV4-1
clone_size: -
cdr3_nt: TGCGCCAGCAGCCAAAGGATTGGGGGACGTTACGAGCAGTACTTC
cdr3_aa: CASSQRIGGRYEQYF

j_call: TRBJ2-7
d_call: TRBD2
v_call: TRBV4-1
clone_size: -
cdr3_nt: TGCGCCAGCAGCCAAGACCCTAGCGGGCTCTCCTACGAGCAGTACTTC
cdr3_aa: CASSQDPSGLSYEQYF

j_call: TRBJ1-2
d_call: -
v_call: TRBV2
clone_size: -
cdr3_nt: TGTGCCAGCAGTCCCGGCAGTGGCTCTAACTATGGCTACACCTTC
cdr3_aa: CASSPGSGSNYGYTF

j_call: TRBJ2-1
d_call: -
v_call: TRBV7-9
clone_size: -
cdr3_nt: TGTGCCAGCAGCCCCGCCGGACAAAATTTCGGGGAGCAGTTCTTC
cdr3_aa: CASSPAGQNFGEQFF

j_call: TRBJ2-7
d_call: -
v_call: TRBV27
clone_size: -
cdr3_nt: TGTGCCAGCGGGGTGGCCTACGAGCAGTACTTC
cdr3_aa: CASGVAYEQYF

j_call: TRBJ2-7
d_call: -
v_call: TRBV4-1
clone_size: -
cdr3_nt: TGCGCCAGCAGCCACACCCTAGCAGAGTTCTACGAGCAGTACTTC
cdr3_aa: CASSHTLAEFYEQYF

j_call: TRBJ2-2
d_call: -
v_call: TRBV5-6
clone_size: -
cdr3_nt: TGTGCCAGCAGCTTGGTAGCAGCCACCGGGGAGCTGTTTTTT
cdr3_aa: CASSLVAATGELFF

j_call: TRBJ2-7
d_call: -
v_call: TRBV4-1
clone_size: -
cdr3_nt: TGCGCCAGCAGCCAAGTGGGAGTAGGGGAATACGAGCAGTACTTC
cdr3_aa: CASSQVGVGEYEQYF

j_call: TRBJ2-7
d_call: TRBD2
v_call: TRBV6-5
clone_size: -
cdr3_nt: TGTGCCAGCAGTCTTAGCGGGAGCTCCTACGAGCAGTACTTC
cdr3_aa: CASSLSGSSYEQYF